This T cell receptor beta chain stems from a study of blood T cell repertoires in COVID-19. Across the study: In each case, the material was cDNA or gDNA derived from T cells, B-cell-depleted T cells, or PBMCs.

Germline CDR1 reads LNHDA; CDR2 reads SQIVND (reference sequence). The CDR3 extends over 15 amino acids. The V gene end was trimmed by 8 bases and the J gene end by 6 bases; junction bases not matched to a gene: 8. The repertoire was sequenced with immunoSEQ multiplex PCR; TCRdb's copy has only in-frame clones and lacks some. The table has around 200,000 clones, under 80% seen once; the top ten hold 13%. The source of this sequence is a man in his forties or fifties who had recovered from COVID-19. The material sequenced was peripheral blood. The genes are TRBV19 and TRBJ2-2; 11 bases match TRBD2. Written as DNA, the CDR3 is TGTGCCAGTCAGGGGCTAGCGGGAGGTTCCGGGGAGCTGTTTTTT. Its translation is CASQGLAGGSGELFF.